This TCR beta chain was captured in a study of T-cell reconstitution after alpha-beta-depleted transplantation in children. Findings of the study overall: Newly produced T cells mostly accounted for T-cell counts and diversity one year post-transplant. At around two months after transplant, the alpha-beta T cells were reportedly derived from several hundred expanded clones that came from non-depleted graft cells.

Trimming cost V 3 bases and J 5 bases, with 10 bases left between them. The CDR3 covers 13 residues. This clonotype was seen a few times. The antigen remains unidentified. Library preparation (for TCRbeta) was performed with unique molecular identifiers. TCRdb ran MiXCR on the PCR reads and lists one entry per CDR3 protein. This table has about 470,000 distinct CDR3 sequences, over 40% appearing once. This rearrangement joins TRBV12-3 or TRBV12-4 to TRBJ2-5, with D unresolved. The clonotype was recovered from a girl aged 2-10 years with aplastic anemia, due to receive a stem cell transplant. The sequences come from PBMCs, collected before TCRalphabeta/CD19-depleted stem cell transplant. Here the CDR3 DNA reads TGTGCCAGCAGTTTGGGGATGCGGGAGACCCAGTACTTC. Translated: CASSLGMRETQYF.